This T cell receptor (beta chain) derives from a study of cytomegalovirus exposure and HLA in healthy donors. Study overall: Roughly four fifths of 398 genotyped donors fell in the Caucasian-associated ancestry cluster. Findings and limits, study-wide: Later analysis identified 15,000 to 20,000 TCR beta sequences associated with HLA alleles, using a false discovery rate threshold of 0.05. Cytomegalovirus-associated status was assigned to around 160 TCR beta chains.

The study ran its PCR with 60 Vbeta and 13 Jbeta primers. Sequenced by immunoSEQ multiplex PCR; TCRdb stores in-frame clones only, minus some. Of approximately 200,000 clones in the sample, around 85% are singletons; the top ten hold over 1%. Notes on this clone: As yet, its antigen is unknown.

The V and J ends lost 4 bases and 5 bases respectively, with 13 bases between them. The length of the CDR3 is 13 residues. The germline V gene encodes CDR1 SGHRS and CDR2 YFSETQ. The V gene is TRBV5-1, the J gene TRBJ2-7, with D unresolved. The material sequenced was PBMCs. The receptor's source is a human donor in good health. The CDR3 reads CASSPEVSNEQYF. In DNA, the CDR3 is TGCGCCAGCAGCCCAGAGGTGAGCAACGAGCAGTACTTC.